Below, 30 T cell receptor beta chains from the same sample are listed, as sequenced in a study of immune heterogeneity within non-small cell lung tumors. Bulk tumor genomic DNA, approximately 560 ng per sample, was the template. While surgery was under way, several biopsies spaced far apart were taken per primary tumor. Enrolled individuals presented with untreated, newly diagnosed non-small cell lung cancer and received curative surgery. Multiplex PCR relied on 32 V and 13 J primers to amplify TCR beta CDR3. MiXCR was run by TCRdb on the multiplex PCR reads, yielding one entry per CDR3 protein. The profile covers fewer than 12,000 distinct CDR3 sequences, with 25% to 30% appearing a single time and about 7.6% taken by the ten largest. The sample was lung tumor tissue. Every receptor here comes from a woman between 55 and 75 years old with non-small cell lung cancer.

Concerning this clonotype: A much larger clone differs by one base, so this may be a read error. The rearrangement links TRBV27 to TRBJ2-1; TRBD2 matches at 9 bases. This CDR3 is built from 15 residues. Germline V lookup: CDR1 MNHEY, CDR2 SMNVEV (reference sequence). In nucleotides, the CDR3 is TGTGGCAGCAGTTGGGGGATAGCGGGAGACTATGAGCAGTTCTTC. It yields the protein CGSSWGIAGDYEQFF.

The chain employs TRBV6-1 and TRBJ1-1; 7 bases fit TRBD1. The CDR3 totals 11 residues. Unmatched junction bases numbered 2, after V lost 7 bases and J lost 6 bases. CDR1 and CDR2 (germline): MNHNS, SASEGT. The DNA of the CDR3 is TGTGCCAGCAATCAGGGGGCTGAAGCTTTCTTT. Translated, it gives CASNQGAEAFF.

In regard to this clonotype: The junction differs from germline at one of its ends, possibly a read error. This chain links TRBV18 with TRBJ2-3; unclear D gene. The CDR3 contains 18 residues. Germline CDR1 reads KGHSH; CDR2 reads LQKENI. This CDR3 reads CASSPIESLFQPTDMQYF. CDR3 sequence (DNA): TGTGCCAGCTCACCGATAGAGTCTCTATTCCAACCCACAGATATGCAGTATTTT.

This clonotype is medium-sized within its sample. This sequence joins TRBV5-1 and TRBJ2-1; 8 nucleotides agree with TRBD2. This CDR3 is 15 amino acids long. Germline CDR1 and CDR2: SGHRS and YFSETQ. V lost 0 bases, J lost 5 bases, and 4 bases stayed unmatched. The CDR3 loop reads CASSLELAANNEQFF. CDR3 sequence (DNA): TGCGCCAGCAGCTTGGAACTAGCGGCTAACAATGAGCAGTTCTTC. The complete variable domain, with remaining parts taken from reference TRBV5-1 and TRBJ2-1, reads KAGVTQTPRYLIKTRGQQVTLSCSPISGHRSVSWYQQTPGQGLQFLFEYFSETQRNKGNFPGRFSGRQFSNSRSEMNVSTLELGDSALYLCASSLELAANNEQFFGPGTRLTVL.

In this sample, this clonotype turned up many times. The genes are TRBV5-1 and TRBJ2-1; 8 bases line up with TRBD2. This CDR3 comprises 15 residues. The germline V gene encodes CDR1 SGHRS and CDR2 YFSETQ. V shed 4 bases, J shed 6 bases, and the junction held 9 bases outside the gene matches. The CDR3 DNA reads TGCGCCAGCAGCCCGCAACTAGCGGTTGTCAATGAGCAGTTCTTC. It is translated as CASSPQLAVVNEQFF. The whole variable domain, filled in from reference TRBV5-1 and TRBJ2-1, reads KAGVTQTPRYLIKTRGQQVTLSCSPISGHRSVSWYQQTPGQGLQFLFEYFSETQRNKGNFPGRFSGRQFSNSRSEMNVSTLELGDSALYLCASSPQLAVVNEQFFGPGTRLTVL.

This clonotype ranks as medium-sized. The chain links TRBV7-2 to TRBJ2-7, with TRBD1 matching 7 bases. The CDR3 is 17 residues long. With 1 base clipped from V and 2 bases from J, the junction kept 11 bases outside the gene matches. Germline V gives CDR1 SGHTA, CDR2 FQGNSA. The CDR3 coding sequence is TGTGCCAGCAGCTTAGGAAGGGGGCAAGCCCGAACCTACGAGCAGTACTTC. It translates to CASSLGRGQARTYEQYF.

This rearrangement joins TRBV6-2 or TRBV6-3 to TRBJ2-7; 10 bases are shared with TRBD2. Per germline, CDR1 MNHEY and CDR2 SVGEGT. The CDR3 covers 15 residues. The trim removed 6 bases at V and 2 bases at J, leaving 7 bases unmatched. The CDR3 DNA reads TGTGCCAGCAGACGAGGACTAGCGGATACCTACGAGCAGTACTTC. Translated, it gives CASRRGLADTYEQYF.

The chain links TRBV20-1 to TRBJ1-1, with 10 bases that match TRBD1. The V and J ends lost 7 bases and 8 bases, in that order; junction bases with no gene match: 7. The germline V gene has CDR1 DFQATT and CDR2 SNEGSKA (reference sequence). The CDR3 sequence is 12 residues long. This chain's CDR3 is CSVDRGRGEAFF. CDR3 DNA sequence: TGCAGTGTTGACAGGGGGCGAGGCGAAGCTTTCTTT.

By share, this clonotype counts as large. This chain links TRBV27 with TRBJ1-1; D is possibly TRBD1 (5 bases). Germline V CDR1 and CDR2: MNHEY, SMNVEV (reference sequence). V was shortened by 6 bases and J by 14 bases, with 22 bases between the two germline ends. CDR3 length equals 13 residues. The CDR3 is CASSHLPGGAEFF. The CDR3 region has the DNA TGTGCCAGCAGCCATCTCCCGGGAGGGGCGGAATTCTTT.

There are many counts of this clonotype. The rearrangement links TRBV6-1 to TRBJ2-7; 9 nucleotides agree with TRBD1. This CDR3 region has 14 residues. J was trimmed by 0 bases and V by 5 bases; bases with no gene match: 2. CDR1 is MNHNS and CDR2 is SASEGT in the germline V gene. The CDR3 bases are TGTGCCAGCAGTTCGACAGGGGGCTCCTACGAGCAGTACTTC. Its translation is CASSSTGGSYEQYF.

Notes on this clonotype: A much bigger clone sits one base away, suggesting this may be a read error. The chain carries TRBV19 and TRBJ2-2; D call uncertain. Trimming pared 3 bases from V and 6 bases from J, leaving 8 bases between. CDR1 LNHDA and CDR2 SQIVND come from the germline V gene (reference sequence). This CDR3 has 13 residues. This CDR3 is CASSIGSSGELFF. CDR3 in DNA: TGTGCCAGTAGTATTGGCTCGTCCGGGGAGCTGTTTTTT.

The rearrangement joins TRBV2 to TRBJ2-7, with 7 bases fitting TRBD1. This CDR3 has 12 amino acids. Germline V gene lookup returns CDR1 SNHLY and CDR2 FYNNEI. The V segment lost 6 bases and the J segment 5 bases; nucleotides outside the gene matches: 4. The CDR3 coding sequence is TGTGCCAGCAGGACTACAGGGGACGAGCAGTACTTC. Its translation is CASRTTGDEQYF. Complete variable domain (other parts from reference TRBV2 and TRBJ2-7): EPEVTQTPSHQVTQMGQEVILRCVPISNHLYFYWYRQILGQKVEFLVSFYNNEISEKSEIFDDQFSVERPDGSNFTLKIRSTKLEDSAMYFCASRTTGDEQYFGPGTRLTVT.

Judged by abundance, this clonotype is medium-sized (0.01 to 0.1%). CDR3 loop: CASCGTGSHEQYF. The CDR3 DNA reads TGTGCCAGCTGTGGCACAGGGTCCCACGAGCAGTACTTC. This chain uses TRBV6-4 with TRBJ2-7; maybe TRBD1 (6 bases). Germline-derived CDR1 and CDR2 are MRHNA and SNTAGT. Between the trimmed V and J ends, which lost 8 bases and 5 bases, there was a span of 16 bases. The CDR3 is 13 amino acids.

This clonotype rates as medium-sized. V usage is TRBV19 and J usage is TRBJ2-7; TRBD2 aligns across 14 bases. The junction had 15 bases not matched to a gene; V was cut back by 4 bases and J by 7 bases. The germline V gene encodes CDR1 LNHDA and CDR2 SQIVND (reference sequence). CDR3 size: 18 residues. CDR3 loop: CASSKYGTSGSFRGEQYF. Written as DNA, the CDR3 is TGTGCCAGTAGTAAATACGGGACTAGCGGGAGCTTCCGAGGGGAGCAGTACTTC. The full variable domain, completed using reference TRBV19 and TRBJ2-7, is DGGITQSPKYLFRKEGQNVTLSCEQNLNHDAMYWYRQDPGQGLRLIYYSQIVNDFQKGDIAEGYSVSREKKESFPLTVTSAQKNPTAFYLCASSKYGTSGSFRGEQYFGPGTRLTVT.

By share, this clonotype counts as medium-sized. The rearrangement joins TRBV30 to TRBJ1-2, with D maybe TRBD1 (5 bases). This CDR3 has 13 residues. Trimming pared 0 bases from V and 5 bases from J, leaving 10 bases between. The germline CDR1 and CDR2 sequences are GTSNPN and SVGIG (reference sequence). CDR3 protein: CAWSVLQEYGYTF. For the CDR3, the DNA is TGTGCCTGGAGTGTATTACAGGAGTATGGCTACACCTTC. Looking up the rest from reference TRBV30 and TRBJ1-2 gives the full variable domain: SQTIHQWPATLVQPVGSPLSLECTVEGTSNPNLYWYRQAAGRGLQLLFYSVGIGQISSEVPQNLSASRPQDRQFILSSKKLLLSDSGFYLCAWSVLQEYGYTFGSGTRLTVV.

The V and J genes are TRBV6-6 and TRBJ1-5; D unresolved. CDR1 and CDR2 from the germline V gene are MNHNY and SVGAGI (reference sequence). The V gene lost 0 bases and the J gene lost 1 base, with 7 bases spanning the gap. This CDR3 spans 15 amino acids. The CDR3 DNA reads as TGTGCCAGCAGTTACTCGATTGGCAGCAATCAGCCCCAGCATTTT. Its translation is CASSYSIGSNQPQHF.

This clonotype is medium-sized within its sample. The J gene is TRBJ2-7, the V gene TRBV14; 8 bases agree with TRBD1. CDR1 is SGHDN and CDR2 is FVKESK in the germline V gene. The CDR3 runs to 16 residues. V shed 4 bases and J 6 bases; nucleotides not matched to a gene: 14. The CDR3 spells CASSRITGQGRSEQYF. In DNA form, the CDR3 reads TGTGCCAGCAGCCGAATTACAGGACAGGGCCGCTCCGAGCAGTACTTC.

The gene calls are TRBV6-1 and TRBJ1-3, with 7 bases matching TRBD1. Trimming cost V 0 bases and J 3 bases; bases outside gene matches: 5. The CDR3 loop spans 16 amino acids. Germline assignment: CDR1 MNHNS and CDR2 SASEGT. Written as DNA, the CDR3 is TGTGCCAGCAGTGAAGCGTCAGGGACAGATGGAAACACCATATATTTT. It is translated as CASSEASGTDGNTIYF.

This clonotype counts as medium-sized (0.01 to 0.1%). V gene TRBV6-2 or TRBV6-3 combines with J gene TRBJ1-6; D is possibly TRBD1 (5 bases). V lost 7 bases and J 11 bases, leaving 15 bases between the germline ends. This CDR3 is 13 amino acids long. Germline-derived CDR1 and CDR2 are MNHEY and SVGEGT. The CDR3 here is CASTDSFLAPLHF. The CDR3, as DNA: TGTGCCAGCACCGACAGTTTTCTAGCACCCCTCCACTTT.

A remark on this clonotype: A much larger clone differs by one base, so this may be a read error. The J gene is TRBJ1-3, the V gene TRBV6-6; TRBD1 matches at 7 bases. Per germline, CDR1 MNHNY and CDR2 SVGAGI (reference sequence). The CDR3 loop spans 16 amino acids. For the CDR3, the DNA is TGTGTCAGCAGTTACTCGAGACAGGGCGGCGGAAGCACCATATATTTT. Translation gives CVSSYSRQGGGSTIYF.

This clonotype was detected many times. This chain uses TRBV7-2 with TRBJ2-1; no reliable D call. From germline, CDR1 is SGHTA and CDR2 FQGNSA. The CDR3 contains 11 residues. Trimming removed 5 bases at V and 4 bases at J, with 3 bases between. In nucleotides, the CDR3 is TGTGCCAGCAGCAATTACAATGAGCAGTTCTTC. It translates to CASSNYNEQFF.

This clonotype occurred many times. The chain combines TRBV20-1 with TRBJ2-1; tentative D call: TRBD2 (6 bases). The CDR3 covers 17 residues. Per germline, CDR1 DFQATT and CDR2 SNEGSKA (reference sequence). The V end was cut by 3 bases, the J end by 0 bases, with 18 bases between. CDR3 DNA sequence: TGCAGTGCTAGCGTAACTAGCACCATTAGCTCCTACAATGAGCAGTTCTTC. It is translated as CSASVTSTISSYNEQFF.

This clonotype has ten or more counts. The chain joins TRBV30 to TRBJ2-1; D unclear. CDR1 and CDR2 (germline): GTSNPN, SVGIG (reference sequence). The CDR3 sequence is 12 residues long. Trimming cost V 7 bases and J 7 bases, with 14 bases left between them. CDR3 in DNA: TGTGCCTACGCGGCTAGTTTTAATGAGCAGTTCTTC. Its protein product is CAYAASFNEQFF.

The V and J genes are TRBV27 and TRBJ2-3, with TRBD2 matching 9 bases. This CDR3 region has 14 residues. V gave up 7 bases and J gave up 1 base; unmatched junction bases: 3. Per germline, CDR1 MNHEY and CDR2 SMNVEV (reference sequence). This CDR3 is CASTKREGTDTQYF. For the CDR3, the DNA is TGTGCCAGCACGAAGCGGGAGGGCACAGATACGCAGTATTTT.

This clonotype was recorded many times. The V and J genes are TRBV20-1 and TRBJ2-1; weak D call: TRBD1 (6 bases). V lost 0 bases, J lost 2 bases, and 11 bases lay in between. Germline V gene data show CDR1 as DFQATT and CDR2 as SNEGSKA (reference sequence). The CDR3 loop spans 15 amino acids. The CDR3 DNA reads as TGCAGTGCTAGAGATCAACAGGGAGCCTACAATGAGCAGTTCTTC. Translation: CSARDQQGAYNEQFF.

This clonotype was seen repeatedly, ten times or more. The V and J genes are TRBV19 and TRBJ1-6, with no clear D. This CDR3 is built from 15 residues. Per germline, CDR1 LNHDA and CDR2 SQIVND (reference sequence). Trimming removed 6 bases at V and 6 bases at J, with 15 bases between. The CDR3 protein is CASRTGPQTNSPLHF. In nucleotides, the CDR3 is TGTGCCAGTAGGACCGGGCCCCAAACTAATTCACCCCTCCACTTT. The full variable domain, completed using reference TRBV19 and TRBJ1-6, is DGGITQSPKYLFRKEGQNVTLSCEQNLNHDAMYWYRQDPGQGLRLIYYSQIVNDFQKGDIAEGYSVSREKKESFPLTVTSAQKNPTAFYLCASRTGPQTNSPLHFGNGTRLTVT.

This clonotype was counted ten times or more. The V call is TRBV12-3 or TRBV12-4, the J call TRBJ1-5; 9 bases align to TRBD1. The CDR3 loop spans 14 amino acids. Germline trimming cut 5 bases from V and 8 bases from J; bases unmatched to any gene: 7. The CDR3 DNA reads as TGTGCCAGCAGTCGGAGACAGGGGGTTGAGCCCCAGCATTTT. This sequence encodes CASSRRQGVEPQHF.

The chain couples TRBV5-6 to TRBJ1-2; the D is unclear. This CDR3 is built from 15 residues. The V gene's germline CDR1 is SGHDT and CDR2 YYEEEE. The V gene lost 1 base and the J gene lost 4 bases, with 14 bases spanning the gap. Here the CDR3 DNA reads TGTGCCAGCAGCTTGCGGGTCGTCCCTAGCTATGGCTACACCTTC. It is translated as CASSLRVVPSYGYTF.

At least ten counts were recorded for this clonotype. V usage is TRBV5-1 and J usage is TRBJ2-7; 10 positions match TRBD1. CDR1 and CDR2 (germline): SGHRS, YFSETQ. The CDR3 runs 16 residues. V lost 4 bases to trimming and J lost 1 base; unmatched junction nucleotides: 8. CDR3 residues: CASSQMTGGISYEQYF. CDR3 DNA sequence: TGCGCCAGCAGCCAGATGACAGGGGGCATTTCCTACGAGCAGTACTTC. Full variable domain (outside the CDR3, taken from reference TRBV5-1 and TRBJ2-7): KAGVTQTPRYLIKTRGQQVTLSCSPISGHRSVSWYQQTPGQGLQFLFEYFSETQRNKGNFPGRFSGRQFSNSRSEMNVSTLELGDSALYLCASSQMTGGISYEQYFGPGTRLTVT.

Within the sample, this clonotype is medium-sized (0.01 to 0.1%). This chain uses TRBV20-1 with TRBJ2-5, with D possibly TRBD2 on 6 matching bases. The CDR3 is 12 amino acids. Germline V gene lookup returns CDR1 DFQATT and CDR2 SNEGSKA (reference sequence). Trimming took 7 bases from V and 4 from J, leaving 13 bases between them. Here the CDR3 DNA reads TGCAGTGGAACGACTAGAGGAGAGACCCAGTACTTC. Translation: CSGTTRGETQYF.